The sequence of this T cell receptor (beta chain) was determined in a study of blood T cell repertoires in COVID-19. Study-wide background: Samples representing acute and convalescent COVID-19 were sourced from the United States, Italy and Spain. T cells, B-cell-depleted T cells, or PBMCs provided the cDNA or gDNA that served as material.

This clone occurred once. As originally analysed: Amplifying reference gene primers gave estimates of nucleated cell counts. Produced via immunoSEQ multiplex PCR; TCRdb's table is partial and in-frame only. D and trimming come from the DNA, and the V and J calls and clone size come from that table. The sample carries about 120,000 clones, 65% to 90% recorded once. This TCR derives from a man older than 75 with acute or convalescent COVID-19. Sequenced: peripheral blood.

The CDR3 nucleotides are TGTGCCAGCAGTTACTCAGGCAGGGGCCGGCACTATACGCAGTATTTT. Translated: CASSYSGRGRHYTQYF. The V call is TRBV6-5, the J call TRBJ2-3; perhaps TRBD1 as D (6 bases). Trimming cost V 0 bases and J 7 bases, with 17 bases left between them. Germline V CDR1 and CDR2: MNHEY, SVGAGI. The CDR3 extends over 16 amino acids.